The 10 T cell receptor beta chains below all came from one sample that was sequenced in a study of T cell responses to AZD1222 COVID-19 vaccine (dated by TCRdb to the early 2020s). Interpreted using the paper, the time point label stands for: about 28 days (+/-7) after the second vaccine dose. Library preparation was by the immunoSEQ multiplex PCR assay. TCRdb took over this immuneACCESS table, retaining in-frame rearrangements with V and J assigned. Such tables are incomplete; in checked studies, under half of the missing clones stem from an unresolved V gene, and the remainder is unexplained. In all, the sample holds more than 150,000 clones, and 94% of those were seen once. The ten most abundant clones make up roughly 1.5% of the sample. This sample comprised peripheral blood, obtained 28 days after the second AZD1222 dose. The receptors originated from an adult who received the AZD1222 COVID-19 vaccine.

This clone was observed once. The chain uses TRBV28 and TRBJ2-3; maybe TRBD1 (6 bases). Germline CDR1 reads MDHEN; CDR2 reads SYDVKM. The CDR3 is made up of 16 amino acids. Trimming took 4 bases from V and 0 from J, leaving 14 bases between them. The CDR3 nucleotides are TGTGCCAGCAGTTCCTTGGGGGCCGGGAGCACAGATACGCAGTATTTT. Its translation: CASSSLGAGSTDTQYF.

This clone was seen only once. The V and J genes are TRBV5-6 and TRBJ1-1; tentative D call: TRBD1 (5 bases). The V gene's germline CDR1 is SGHDT and CDR2 YYEEEE. V was cut by 1 base and J by 0 bases, with 22 bases left in between. The length of the CDR3 is 19 residues. In DNA form, the CDR3 reads TGTGCCAGCAGCTTGTTAGGCGAGGCGGACATTCACATGAACACTGAAGCTTTCTTT. The encoded protein is CASSLLGEADIHMNTEAFF.

The rearrangement uses TRBV29-1 and TRBJ2-2; D remains unclear. Trimming took off 4 bases at V and 5 bases at J, with 8 bases between the two ends. The CDR3 spans 12 residues. Germline V gene data show CDR1 as SQVTM and CDR2 as ANQGSEA. The CDR3 region is CSVALGTGELFF. The CDR3 DNA reads as TGCAGCGTTGCTCTGGGGACCGGGGAGCTGTTTTTT.

The CDR3 bases are TGCGCCAGCAGCCGGGGCCCCTCGGGGGATACGCAGTATTTT. Encoded protein: CASSRGPSGDTQYF. The chain combines TRBV5-1 with TRBJ2-3; D might be TRBD1 or TRBD2, each matching 5 bases. Germline CDR1 is SGHRS and CDR2 is YFSETQ. CDR3 length equals 14 residues. Trimming took off 4 bases at V and 6 bases at J, with 15 bases between the two ends.

The CDR3 protein is CASSPLLGSGNTIYF. DNA of the CDR3: TGTGCCAGCAGCCCCCTCCTGGGCTCTGGAAACACCATATATTTT. This chain connects TRBV9 to TRBJ1-3, with no clear D. V was trimmed by 4 bases and J by 0 bases, leaving 11 bases between them. Germline CDR1 is SGDLS and CDR2 is YYNGEE. The CDR3 consists of 15 residues.

The V gene is TRBV5-1, the J gene TRBJ1-5; no clear D. From germline, CDR1 is SGHRS and CDR2 YFSETQ. Trimming removed 0 bases from V and 0 bases from J, with 7 bases in between. CDR3 size: 15 residues. As DNA, the CDR3 is TGCGCCAGCAGCTTGGGTCCAGGTAGCAATCAGCCCCAGCATTTT. Residues: CASSLGPGSNQPQHF.

V and J are TRBV6-5 and TRBJ2-7; D gene ambiguous. Trimming left V 11 bases short and J 6 bases short, with 20 bases between. CDR3 length equals 13 residues. Per germline, CDR1 MNHEY and CDR2 SVGAGI. The CDR3 loop reads CAATPESGAEQYF. The CDR3, as DNA: TGTGCCGCCACCCCCGAGTCAGGTGCCGAGCAGTACTTC.

The gene calls are TRBV7-3 and TRBJ1-6; TRBD1 matches 8 bases. The CDR3 consists of 15 residues. The junction had 2 bases not matched to a gene; V was cut back by 1 base and J by 6 bases. CDR1 is SGHTA and CDR2 is FQGTGA in the germline V gene. The DNA of the CDR3 is TGTGCCAGCAGCTTAAGAGGACAGGGTAATTCACCCCTCCACTTT. It is translated as CASSLRGQGNSPLHF.

The chain recombines TRBV29-1 with TRBJ2-7; no clear D. The CDR3 spans 11 residues. Trimming cost V 2 bases and J 6 bases, with 8 bases left between them. Germline CDR1 SQVTM, CDR2 ANQGSEA. CDR3 bases: TGCAGCGTTGAAACGGTAGGCGAGCAGTACTTC. Protein: CSVETVGEQYF.

The chain has TRBV5-4 and TRBJ1-1, with D unclear. Germline V CDR1 and CDR2: SGHNT, YYREEE (reference sequence). Trimming pared 2 bases from V and 3 bases from J, leaving 5 bases between. The CDR3 extends over 12 amino acids. For the CDR3, the DNA is TGTGCCAGCAGCTTCTGGGACACTGAAGCTTTCTTT. This gives the protein CASSFWDTEAFF.